These 23 T cell receptor beta chains originate from one sample sequenced in a study of cytomegalovirus exposure and HLA in healthy donors. Repertoires were generated with immunoSEQ multiplex PCR, while TCRdb's copy carries only in-frame clones and drops some. This table has some 250,000 clones, around 91% appearing once. The sequencing input was PBMCs. The receptor source for this set is a woman aged 18 to 35 in good health and CMV-seronegative.

V and J are TRBV27 and TRBJ1-2; possible D gene TRBD1, 5 bases. Between the trimmed V and J ends, which lost 3 bases and 7 bases, there was a span of 12 bases. Germline V gives CDR1 MNHEY, CDR2 SMNVEV (reference sequence). The CDR3 runs 13 residues. In DNA form, the CDR3 reads TGTGCCAGCAGTTTGGTTCTTGGGGCTGGCTACACCTTC. This translates into CASSLVLGAGYTF.

Here the CDR3 DNA reads TGTGCCAGCGCCTGGTCTACGACAGGGATAAACACCGGGGAGCTGTTTTTT. Its translation is CASAWSTTGINTGELFF. The genes are TRBV12-5 and TRBJ2-2; 7 bases map to TRBD1. Germline V lookup: CDR1 LGHNT, CDR2 FRNRAP. The CDR3 runs to 17 residues.

The chain has TRBV2 and TRBJ1-2; TRBD1 is a possible D gene (6 bases). The CDR3 has 14 amino acids. From germline, CDR1 is SNHLY and CDR2 FYNNEI. Trimming took 3 bases from V and 4 from J, leaving 12 bases between them. CDR3 sequence: CASSDGQTLYGYTF. In DNA form, the CDR3 reads TGTGCCAGCAGTGATGGACAGACCCTCTATGGCTACACCTTC.

V gene TRBV19 combines with J gene TRBJ2-1; 8 nucleotides line up with TRBD2. Germline V gene lookup returns CDR1 LNHDA and CDR2 SQIVND (reference sequence). This CDR3 is 17 amino acids long. Germline trimming cut 1 base from V and 4 bases from J; bases unmatched to any gene: 9. CDR3 sequence reads: CASSIVLGGGPYNEQFF. In nucleotides, the CDR3 is TGTGCCAGTAGTATAGTCCTCGGCGGGGGGCCTTACAATGAGCAGTTCTTC.

J is TRBJ2-7 and V is TRBV6-6; 7 bases are a match to TRBD1. Germline CDR1 reads MNHNY; CDR2 reads SVGAGI (reference sequence). The trim removed 2 bases at V and 6 bases at J, leaving 7 bases unmatched. The CDR3 runs to 14 residues. DNA for the CDR3: TGTGCCAGCAGTTACGGGGACAGTGTGGGCGAGCAGTACGTC. This translates into CASSYGDSVGEQYV.

The chain has TRBV29-1 and TRBJ2-1; maybe TRBD1 (5 bases). The CDR3 loop spans 14 amino acids. Germline lookup yields CDR1 SQVTM and CDR2 ANQGSEA. Trimming left V 4 bases short and J 2 bases short, with 12 bases between. In nucleotides, the CDR3 is TGCAGCGTTGGAAGAAGGGGCGCCTACAATGAGCAGTTCTTC. Protein product: CSVGRRGAYNEQFF.

The genes are TRBV28 and TRBJ1-2, with 7 bases identical to TRBD1. CDR1 is MDHEN, CDR2 SYDVKM, per germline. J gave up 4 bases and V 6 bases, and 5 bases lay outside the gene matches. The CDR3 runs to 13 residues. The chain's CDR3 is CASRPGTVYGYTF. The CDR3 region has the DNA TGTGCCAGCAGGCCCGGGACAGTCTATGGCTACACCTTC.

V usage is TRBV5-6 and J usage is TRBJ1-1, with TRBD1 as a possible D gene (6 bases). V was clipped by 3 bases and J by 5 bases, with 14 bases between them. This CDR3 spans 14 amino acids. Germline V gene lookup returns CDR1 SGHDT and CDR2 YYEEEE. The DNA for the CDR3 is TGTGCCAGCAGCTCCCCAGGGGAAAGGACTGAAGCTTTCTTT. Amino acid sequence: CASSSPGERTEAFF.

This chain joins TRBV5-1 and TRBJ2-5, with 9 nucleotides matching TRBD1. The CDR3 sequence is 15 residues long. Germline CDR1 and CDR2: SGHRS and YFSETQ. V gave up 4 bases and J gave up 6 bases; unmatched junction bases: 10. The CDR3 DNA reads as TGCGCCAGCAGCCCCCAGACAGGGGGGGGGCAGACCCAGTACTTC. This encodes CASSPQTGGGQTQYF.

This clone was recorded a few times. The chain recombines TRBV6-1 with TRBJ2-7; the match to TRBD2 covers 11 bases. The CDR3 covers 16 residues. In germline, CDR1 is MNHNS, CDR2 SASEGT. Trimming at V came to 2 bases and at J to 7 bases, leaving 10 bases not matched to a gene. CDR3 sequence (DNA): TGTGCCAGCAGTGAACGGTCTAGCGGGGGGCCGTGGGAGCAGTACTTC. It yields the protein CASSERSSGGPWEQYF.

The chain is built from TRBV10-1 and TRBJ1-5; D gene ambiguous. This CDR3 is 13 amino acids long. The V end was cut by 4 bases, the J end by 2 bases, with 6 bases between. In germline, CDR1 is WNHNN, CDR2 SYGVQD (reference sequence). This CDR3 reads CASSAGRNQPQHF. The CDR3 region has the DNA TGCGCCAGCAGTGCAGGCCGCAATCAGCCCCAGCATTTT.

The chain combines TRBV6-1 with TRBJ2-2; no firm D call. The CDR3 length is 12 residues. Per the germline V gene, CDR1 is MNHNS and CDR2 is SASEGT. Trimming took 4 bases from V and 4 from J, leaving 4 bases between them. In DNA, the CDR3 is TGTGCCAGCAGTGGACTCACCGGGGAGCTGTTTTTT. Translated, it gives CASSGLTGELFF.

The genes are TRBV25-1 and TRBJ2-5; 8 bases agree with TRBD1. The CDR3 runs 14 residues. Germline V gene data show CDR1 as MGHDK and CDR2 as SYGVNS. Unmatched junction bases numbered 5, after V lost 5 bases and J lost 3 bases. CDR3 in amino acids: CASSRETGEETQYF. As DNA, the CDR3 is TGTGCCAGCAGTAGAGAGACAGGGGAAGAGACCCAGTACTTC.

V gene TRBV7-2 combines with J gene TRBJ2-1; 9 bases fit TRBD2. Germline CDR1 reads SGHTA; CDR2 reads FQGNSA. Trimming removed 2 bases from V and 0 bases from J; junction bases left unmatched: 8. The CDR3 covers 18 residues. CDR3: CASSLSLAGTSSYNEQFF. The CDR3 DNA sequence: TGTGCCAGCAGCTTATCGCTAGCGGGGACGAGCTCCTACAATGAGCAGTTCTTC.

The chain links TRBV6-5 to TRBJ1-5; D unresolved. Germline loops: CDR1 MNHEY, CDR2 SVGAGI. V was shortened by 2 bases and J by 1 base, with 9 bases between the two germline ends. CDR3 length: 15 residues. The CDR3 here is CASSYRAGSNQPQHF. In nucleotides, the CDR3 is TGTGCCAGCAGTTACCGGGCGGGAAGCAATCAGCCCCAGCATTTT.

This chain connects TRBV4-1 to TRBJ2-1; 7 bases fit TRBD1. Per the germline V gene, CDR1 is MGHRA and CDR2 is YSYEKL. Trimming removed 3 bases from V and 2 bases from J; junction bases left unmatched: 10. The CDR3 is 17 amino acids. The CDR3: CASSHPTGRGTYNEQFF. The CDR3 DNA follows: TGCGCCAGCAGCCACCCCACGGGCAGGGGGACCTACAATGAGCAGTTCTTC.

This clone was detected only once. The chain couples TRBV11-2 to TRBJ2-7, with a weak D call TRBD2 (6 bases). The germline V gene encodes CDR1 SGHAT and CDR2 FQNNGV. V was cut by 1 base and J by 2 bases, with 12 bases left in between. The CDR3 runs 15 residues. In DNA, the CDR3 is TGTGCCAGCAGCTTAGTTGGGGGGTTTACCTACGAGCAGTACGTC. Its protein is CASSLVGGFTYEQYV.

This clone came up once. This chain links TRBV28 with TRBJ1-5; a weak D match, TRBD1 (5 bases). Per germline, CDR1 MDHEN and CDR2 SYDVKM. Trimming took off 6 bases at V and 4 bases at J, with 13 bases between the two ends. This CDR3 comprises 14 residues. CDR3 loop: CASRPVTANQPQHF. The CDR3, as DNA: TGTGCCAGCAGGCCGGTGACAGCAAATCAGCCCCAGCATTTT.

The chain couples TRBV28 to TRBJ2-3; 7 bases align to TRBD2. Losses at the gene ends were 2 bases for V and 5 bases for J; bases not matched to a gene: 16. There are 18 residues in the CDR3. Germline assignment: CDR1 MDHEN and CDR2 SYDVKM. The CDR3 DNA sequence: TGTGCCAGCAGTTTAGCCCTAACGAATGCGGGGAGGGTAGATACGCAGTATTTT. It yields the protein CASSLALTNAGRVDTQYF.

The chain carries TRBV7-3 and TRBJ2-1, with D possibly being TRBD1 (5 bases). Trimming stripped 4 bases from V and 10 bases from J, with 14 bases between. This CDR3 is built from 13 residues. CDR1 and CDR2 from the germline V gene are SGHTA and FQGTGA. CDR3 region: CASSSQDTGEQFF. Here the CDR3 DNA reads TGTGCCAGCAGCTCCCAGGACACTGGGGAGCAGTTCTTC. The full variable domain, with the rest looked up from reference TRBV7-3 and TRBJ2-1, is GAGVSQTPSNKVTEKGKYVELRCDPISGHTALYWYRQSLGQGPEFLIYFQGTGAADDSGLPNDRFFAVRPEGSVSTLKIQRTERGDSAVYLCASSSQDTGEQFFGPGTRLTVL.

The gene calls are TRBV9 and TRBJ2-3, with D possibly TRBD1 on 5 matching bases. Germline CDR1 reads SGDLS; CDR2 reads YYNGEE. V was pared by 1 base and J by 9 bases, with 15 bases between. CDR3 length: 14 residues. The CDR3 bases are TGTGCCAGCAGCGTAATACAGGACCCCCAAACGCAGTATTTT. This encodes CASSVIQDPQTQYF. Together with reference TRBV9 and TRBJ2-3, the CDR3 gives the full variable domain: DSGVTQTPKHLITATGQRVTLRCSPRSGDLSVYWYQQSLDQGLQFLIQYYNGEERAKGNILERFSAQQFPDLHSELNLSSLELGDSALYFCASSVIQDPQTQYFGPGTRLTVL.

The chain uses TRBV15 and TRBJ1-1; D remains unclear. The germline V gene has CDR1 LNHNV and CDR2 YYDKDF (reference sequence). V was pared by 0 bases and J by 5 bases, with 13 bases between. The CDR3 contains 15 residues. The CDR3 nucleotides are TGTGCCACCAGCAGAGACTGGGGAGTGGGGACTGAAGCTTTCTTT. Translation: CATSRDWGVGTEAFF.

This rearrangement joins TRBV20-1 to TRBJ2-5, with D perhaps matching TRBD2 (5 bases). The CDR3 is 11 amino acids. Germline V gives CDR1 DFQATT, CDR2 SNEGSKA (reference sequence). Trimming removed 6 bases from V and 1 base from J, with 6 bases in between. The CDR3 DNA follows: TGCAGTGCACGGGGCCAAGAGACCCAGTACTTC. Amino acid sequence: CSARGQETQYF.